This T cell receptor (beta chain) was identified during a study of blood T cell repertoires in COVID-19 (TCRdb year 2020). Describing the broader study: The collaborator samples originated in the United States, Italy and Spain and spanned the acute and convalescent phases of COVID-19. The prospective study material was composed of cDNA or gDNA derived from T cells, B-cell-depleted T cells, or PBMCs. Deeply sampled blood TCRbeta repertoires from subjects exposed to, actively infected with, or recovered from COVID-19 were included in the dataset. The repertoires were released in a freely available public database intended as a resource for research on the immune response to SARS-CoV-2. Samples were obtained from the ongoing ImmuneRACE study (first 160 participants) and from 1,200 or so subjects provided by 6 global collaborators. A de-identified subject ID, COVID-19 status, age in years and sex were almost always included in the sample metadata. Where HLA class I and class II types were available, the types were taken from metadata supplied by the sample provider, not from assay-based typing. On the study overall, not on this receptor specifically: The quantity of clinical and demographic metadata differed by source and by participant and was supplied without curation.

At one collaborating source in Seattle, patients were enrolled during active infection and were followed longitudinally through the course of disease. Whole blood was collected in K2EDTA tubes by collaborating institutions according to the institutions' own protocols. For TCRbeta analysis, collaborators shipped samples in one of three forms: frozen whole blood, isolated PBMCs, or DNA extracted from either of those sample types. As concerns this clone: Which antigen it targets is not known. Per-nucleotide qualities are absent, and no much larger clonotype sits a single base away.

TCRbeta CDR3 regions were amplified from genomic DNA using the immunoSEQ Assay, a bias-controlled multiplex PCR. The original methods were these. Nucleated cell counts per sample were estimated from amplification of reference gene primers within the assay. Sequence reads were collapsed and filtered to measure the absolute abundance of every unique TCRbeta CDR3 rearrangement. Productive Simpson clonality was computed per sample as the square root of Simpson's diversity index over productive rearrangements. TCRdb limited this immuneACCESS table to in-frame rearrangements with V and J called. A share of clones is missing; checked studies link under half to unresolved V genes, and the rest is unexplained. The V and J calls and clone size are taken from that table; D and trimming were inferred from the DNA. For this sample there are under 450,000 clones; approximately 91% appear just once. The ten largest account for around 1.5% of the sample.

Taken from cysteine to phenylalanine, the CDR3 has 15 residues. CDR3 DNA only is kept here, 45 bases in frame from base 1. V is trimmed back by 7 bases and J by 7 bases, and the junction contains 13 bases that no gene match accounts for. Via the germline V gene, CDR1 is SNHLY and CDR2 FYNNEI. The sequencing input was peripheral blood. The sequence is built from TRBV2 and TRBJ2-7; TRBD1 aligns with 10 central bases. This clonotype originated in a woman in her 40s with COVID-19, enrolled during active disease. The bases read TGTGCCAGCATCGACCGGGACAGGGGAGTAGGGGAGCAGTACTTC. The translation is CASIDRDRGVGEQYF. Here the CDR3 is joined to the reference TRBV2 and TRBJ2-7 genes, and the full variable domain is: EPEVTQTPSHQVTQMGQEVILRCVPISNHLYFYWYRQILGQKVEFLVSFYNNEISEKSEIFDDQFSVERPDGSNFTLKIRSTKLEDSAMYFCASIDRDRGVGEQYFGPGTRLTVT.